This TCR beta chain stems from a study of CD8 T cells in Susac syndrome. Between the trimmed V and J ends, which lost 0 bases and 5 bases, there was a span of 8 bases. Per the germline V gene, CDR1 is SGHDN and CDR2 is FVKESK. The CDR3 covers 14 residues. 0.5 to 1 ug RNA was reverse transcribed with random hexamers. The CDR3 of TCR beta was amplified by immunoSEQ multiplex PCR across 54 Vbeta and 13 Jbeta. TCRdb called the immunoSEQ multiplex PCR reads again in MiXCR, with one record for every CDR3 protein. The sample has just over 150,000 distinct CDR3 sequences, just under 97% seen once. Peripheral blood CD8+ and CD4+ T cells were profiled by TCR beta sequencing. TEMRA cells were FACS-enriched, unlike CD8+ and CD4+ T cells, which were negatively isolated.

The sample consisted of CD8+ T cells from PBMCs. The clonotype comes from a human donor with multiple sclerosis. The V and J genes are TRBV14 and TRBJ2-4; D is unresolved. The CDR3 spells CASSQDRAENIQYF. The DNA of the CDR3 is TGTGCCAGCAGCCAAGATCGGGCAGAAAACATTCAGTACTTC.